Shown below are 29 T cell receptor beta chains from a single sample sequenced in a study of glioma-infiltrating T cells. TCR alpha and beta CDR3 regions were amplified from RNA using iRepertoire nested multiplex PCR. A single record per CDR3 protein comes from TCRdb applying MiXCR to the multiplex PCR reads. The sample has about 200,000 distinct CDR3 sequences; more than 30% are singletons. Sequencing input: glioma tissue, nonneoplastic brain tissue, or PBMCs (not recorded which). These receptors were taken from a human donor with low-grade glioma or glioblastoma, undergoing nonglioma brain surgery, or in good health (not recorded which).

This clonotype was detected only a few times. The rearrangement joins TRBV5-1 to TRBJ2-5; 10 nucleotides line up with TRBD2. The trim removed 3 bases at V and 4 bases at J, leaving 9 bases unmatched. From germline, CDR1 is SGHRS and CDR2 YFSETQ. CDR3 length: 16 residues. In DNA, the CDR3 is TGCGCCAGCAGCTCAGGACTAGCGGCCCTGGCAGAGACCCAGTACTTC. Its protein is CASSSGLAALAETQYF.

CDR3 residues: CASSLGTGRTTDTQYF. CDR3 DNA: TGCGCCAGCAGCTTGGGGACCGGGAGGACCACAGATACGCAGTATTTT. The chain uses TRBV5-1 and TRBJ2-3; 7 bases line up with TRBD2. The CDR3 is 16 residues long. V lost 0 bases to trimming and J lost 2 bases; unmatched junction nucleotides: 6. Germline CDR1 and CDR2: SGHRS and YFSETQ.

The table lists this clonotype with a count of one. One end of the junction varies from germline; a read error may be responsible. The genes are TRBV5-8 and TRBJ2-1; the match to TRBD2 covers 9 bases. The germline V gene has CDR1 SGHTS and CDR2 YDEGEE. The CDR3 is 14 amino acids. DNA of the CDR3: TGCGCCAGCAGCTTTAGCGGGAGATACAATGAGCAGTTCTTC. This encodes CASSFSGRYNEQFF.

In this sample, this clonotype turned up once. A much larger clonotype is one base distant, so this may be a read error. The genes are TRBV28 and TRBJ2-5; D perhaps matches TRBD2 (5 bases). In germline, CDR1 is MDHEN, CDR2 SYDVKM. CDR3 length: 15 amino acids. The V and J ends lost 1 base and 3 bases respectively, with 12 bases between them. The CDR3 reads CASSLSRGNKETQYF. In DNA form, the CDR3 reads TGTGCCAGCAGTTTATCCCGGGGAAATAAAGAGACCCAGTACTTC.

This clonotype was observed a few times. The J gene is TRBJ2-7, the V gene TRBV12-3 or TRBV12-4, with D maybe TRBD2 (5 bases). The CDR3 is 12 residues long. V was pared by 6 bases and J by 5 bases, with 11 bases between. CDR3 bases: TGTGCCAGCAGCGGGAAGTTGAACGAGCAGTACTTC. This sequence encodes CASSGKLNEQYF.

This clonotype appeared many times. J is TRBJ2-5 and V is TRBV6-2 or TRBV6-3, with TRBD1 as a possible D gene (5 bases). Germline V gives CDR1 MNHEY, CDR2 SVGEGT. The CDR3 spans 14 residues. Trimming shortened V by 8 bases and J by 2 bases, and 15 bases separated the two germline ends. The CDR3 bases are TGTGCCAGCGGCTTGGGCAGGGTGCAAGAGACCCAGTACTTC. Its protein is CASGLGRVQETQYF.

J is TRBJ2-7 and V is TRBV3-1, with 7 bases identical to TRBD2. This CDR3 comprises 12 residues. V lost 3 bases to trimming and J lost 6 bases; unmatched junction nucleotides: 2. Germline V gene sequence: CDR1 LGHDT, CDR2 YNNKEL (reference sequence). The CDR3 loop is CASSQREGEQYF. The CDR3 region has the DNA TGTGCCAGCAGCCAGAGGGAGGGCGAGCAGTACTTC.

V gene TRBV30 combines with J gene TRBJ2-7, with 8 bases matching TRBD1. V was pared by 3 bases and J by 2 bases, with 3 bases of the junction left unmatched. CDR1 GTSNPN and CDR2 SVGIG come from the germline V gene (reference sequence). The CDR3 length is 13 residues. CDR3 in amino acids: CAWRGQATYEQYF. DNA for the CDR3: TGTGCCTGGAGGGGACAGGCGACCTACGAGCAGTACTTC.

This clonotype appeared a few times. CDR3 protein: CASSPTHGTGELFF. CDR3 bases: TGTGCCAGCTCACCCACTCACGGGACCGGGGAGCTGTTTTTT. This chain links TRBV18 with TRBJ2-2; D is unclear. Germline CDR1 is KGHSH and CDR2 is LQKENI. V lost 3 bases and J 5 bases, leaving 10 bases between the germline ends. This CDR3 spans 14 amino acids.

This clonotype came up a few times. The CDR3 loop is CASSPDRGSSSYEQYF. The CDR3, as DNA: TGTGCCAGCAGCCCCGACAGGGGTTCATCCTCCTACGAGCAGTACTTC. The gene calls are TRBV7-9 and TRBJ2-7, with TRBD1 matching 8 bases. CDR1 is SEHNR and CDR2 is FQNEAQ in the germline V gene (reference sequence). The CDR3 loop spans 16 amino acids. The V segment lost 5 bases and the J segment 0 bases; nucleotides outside the gene matches: 9.

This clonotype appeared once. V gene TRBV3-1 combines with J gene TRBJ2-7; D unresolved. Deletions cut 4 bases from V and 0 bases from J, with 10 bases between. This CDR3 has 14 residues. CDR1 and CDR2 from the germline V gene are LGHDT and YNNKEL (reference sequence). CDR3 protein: CASSPTSLSYEQYF. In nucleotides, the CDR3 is TGTGCCAGCAGCCCGACTTCTCTCTCCTACGAGCAGTACTTC.

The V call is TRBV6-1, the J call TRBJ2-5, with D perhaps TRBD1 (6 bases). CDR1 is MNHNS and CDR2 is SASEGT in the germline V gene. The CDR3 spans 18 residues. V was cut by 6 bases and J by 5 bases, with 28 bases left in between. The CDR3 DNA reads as TGTGCCAGCAGCTCCACGCGCTATCCTAGGGGGAGCCAGGAGACCCAGTACTTC. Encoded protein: CASSSTRYPRGSQETQYF.

The CDR3 DNA reads TGTGCCAGCAGTCCAGCTAGCGGGAGTCAAGATACGCAGTATTTT. Protein: CASSPASGSQDTQYF. The genes are TRBV6-1 and TRBJ2-3; 10 bases align to TRBD2. The CDR3 consists of 15 residues. With V trimmed by 5 bases and J by 5 bases, 7 bases remained unmatched. CDR1 is MNHNS and CDR2 is SASEGT in the germline V gene.

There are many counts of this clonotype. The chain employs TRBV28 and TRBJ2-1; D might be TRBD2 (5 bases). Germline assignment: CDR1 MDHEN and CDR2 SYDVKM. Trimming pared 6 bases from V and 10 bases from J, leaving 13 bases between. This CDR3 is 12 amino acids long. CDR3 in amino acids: CASRITSFEQFF. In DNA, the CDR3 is TGTGCCAGCAGGATAACTAGTTTCGAGCAGTTCTTC. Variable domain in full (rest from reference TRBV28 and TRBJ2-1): DVKVTQSSRYLVKRTGEKVFLECVQDMDHENMFWYRQDPGLGLRLIYFSYDVKMKEKGDIPEGYSVSREKKERFSLILESASTNQTSMYLCASRITSFEQFFGPGTRLTVL.

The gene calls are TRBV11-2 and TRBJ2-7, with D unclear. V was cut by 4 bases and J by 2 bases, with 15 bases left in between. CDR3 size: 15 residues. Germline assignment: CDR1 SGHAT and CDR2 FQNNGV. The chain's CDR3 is CASSSPGAVPYEQYF. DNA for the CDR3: TGTGCCAGCAGCTCCCCAGGAGCAGTCCCCTACGAGCAGTACTTC.

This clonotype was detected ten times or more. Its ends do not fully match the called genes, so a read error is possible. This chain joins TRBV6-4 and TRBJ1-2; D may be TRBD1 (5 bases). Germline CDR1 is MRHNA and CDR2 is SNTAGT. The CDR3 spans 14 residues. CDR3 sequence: CASSEPPLIDRHRF. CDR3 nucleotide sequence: TGTGCCAGCAGTGAACCCCCTCTTATCGACAGACACCGCTTC.

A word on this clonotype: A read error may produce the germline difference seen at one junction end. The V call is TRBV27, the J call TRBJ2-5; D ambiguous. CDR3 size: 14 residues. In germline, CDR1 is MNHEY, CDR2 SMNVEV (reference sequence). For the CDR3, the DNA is TGTTCCAGCATTTCCATTTTACGCCAAGAGACCCAGTACTTC. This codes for CSSISILRQETQYF.

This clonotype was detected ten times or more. CDR3: CATSDSALTGAGYTF. CDR3 coding DNA: TGTGCCACCAGTGATTCCGCCCTGACAGGGGCTGGCTACACCTTC. V usage is TRBV24-1 and J usage is TRBJ1-2, with 8 bases lining up with TRBD1. Per the germline V gene, CDR1 is KGHDR and CDR2 is SFDVKD. The CDR3 consists of 15 residues. V gave up 2 bases and J gave up 7 bases; unmatched junction bases: 8.

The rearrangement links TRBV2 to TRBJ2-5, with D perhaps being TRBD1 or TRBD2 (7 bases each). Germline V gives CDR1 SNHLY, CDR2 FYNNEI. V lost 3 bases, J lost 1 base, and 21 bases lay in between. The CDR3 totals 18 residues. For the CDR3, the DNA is TGTGCCAGCAGTGACGGGACTATGGGACAGCCATCCCAAGAGACCCAGTACTTC. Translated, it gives CASSDGTMGQPSQETQYF.

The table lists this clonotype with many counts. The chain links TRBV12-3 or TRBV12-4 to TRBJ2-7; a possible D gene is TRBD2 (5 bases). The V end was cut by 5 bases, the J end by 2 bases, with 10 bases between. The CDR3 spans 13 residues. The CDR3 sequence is CASSAGVPYEQYF. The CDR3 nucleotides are TGTGCCAGCAGTGCCGGGGTCCCCTACGAGCAGTACTTC.

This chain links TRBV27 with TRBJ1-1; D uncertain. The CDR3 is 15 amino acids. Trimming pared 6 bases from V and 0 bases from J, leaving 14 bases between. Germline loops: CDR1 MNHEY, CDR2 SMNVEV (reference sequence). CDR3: CASSLVKGMNTEAFF. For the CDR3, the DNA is TGTGCCAGCAGCTTAGTAAAGGGCATGAACACTGAAGCTTTCTTT.

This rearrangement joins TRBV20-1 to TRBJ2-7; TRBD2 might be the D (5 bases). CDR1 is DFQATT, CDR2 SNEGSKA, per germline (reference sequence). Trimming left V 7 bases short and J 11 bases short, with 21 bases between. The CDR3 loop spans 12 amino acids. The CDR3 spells CSGSSDSDGKYF. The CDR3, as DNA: TGCAGTGGCTCGTCCGACTCGGACGGGAAGTACTTC.

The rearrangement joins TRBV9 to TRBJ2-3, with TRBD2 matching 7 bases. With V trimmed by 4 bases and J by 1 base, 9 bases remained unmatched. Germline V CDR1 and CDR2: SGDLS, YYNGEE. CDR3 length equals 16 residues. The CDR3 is CASSIRGSSGTDTQYF. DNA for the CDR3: TGTGCCAGCAGCATCCGCGGGAGTTCGGGCACAGATACGCAGTATTTT.

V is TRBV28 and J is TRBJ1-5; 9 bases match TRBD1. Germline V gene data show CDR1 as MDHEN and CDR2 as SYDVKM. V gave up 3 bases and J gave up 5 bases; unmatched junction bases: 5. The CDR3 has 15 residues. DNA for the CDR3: TGTGCCAGCAGTTTGGGACAGGGTCCGTATCAGCCCCAGCATTTT. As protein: CASSLGQGPYQPQHF.

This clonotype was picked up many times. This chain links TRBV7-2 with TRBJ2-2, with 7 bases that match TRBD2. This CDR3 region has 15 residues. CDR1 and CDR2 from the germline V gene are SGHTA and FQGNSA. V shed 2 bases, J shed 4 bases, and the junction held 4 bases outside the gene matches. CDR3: CASSLITGGTGELFF. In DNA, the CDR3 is TGTGCCAGCAGCTTAATTACGGGAGGCACCGGGGAGCTGTTTTTT.

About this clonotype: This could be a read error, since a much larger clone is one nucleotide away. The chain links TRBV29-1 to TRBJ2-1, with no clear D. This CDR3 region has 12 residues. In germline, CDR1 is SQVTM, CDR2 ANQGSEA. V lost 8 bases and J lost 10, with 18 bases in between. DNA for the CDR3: TGCAGCCGGTTAGACCCCCCCGGAGAGCAGTTCTTC. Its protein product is CSRLDPPGEQFF.

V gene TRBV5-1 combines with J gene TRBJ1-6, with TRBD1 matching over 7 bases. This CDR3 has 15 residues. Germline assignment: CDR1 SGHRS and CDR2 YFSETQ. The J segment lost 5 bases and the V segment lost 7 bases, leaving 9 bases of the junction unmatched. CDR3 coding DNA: TGCGCCAGCCGGACAGGCTCCACTAATAATTCACCCCTCCACTTT. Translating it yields CASRTGSTNNSPLHF. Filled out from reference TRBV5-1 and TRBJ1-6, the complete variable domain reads KAGVTQTPRYLIKTRGQQVTLSCSPISGHRSVSWYQQTPGQGLQFLFEYFSETQRNKGNFPGRFSGRQFSNSRSEMNVSTLELGDSALYLCASRTGSTNNSPLHFGNGTRLTVT.

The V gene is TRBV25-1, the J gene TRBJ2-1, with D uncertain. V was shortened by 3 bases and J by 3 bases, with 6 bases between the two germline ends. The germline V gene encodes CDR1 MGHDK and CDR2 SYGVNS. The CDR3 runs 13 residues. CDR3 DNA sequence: TGTGCCAGCAGTGAGTTTGACTACAATGAGCAGTTCTTC. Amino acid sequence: CASSEFDYNEQFF.

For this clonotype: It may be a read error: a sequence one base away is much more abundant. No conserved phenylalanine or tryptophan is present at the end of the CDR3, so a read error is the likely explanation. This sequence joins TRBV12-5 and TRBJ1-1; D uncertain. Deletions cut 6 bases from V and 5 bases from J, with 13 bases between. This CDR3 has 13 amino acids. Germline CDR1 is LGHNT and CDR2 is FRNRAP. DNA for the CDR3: TGTGCTAGTGGACCGGAAACTATGACTGAAGCTTTCCTT. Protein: CASGPETMTEAFL.